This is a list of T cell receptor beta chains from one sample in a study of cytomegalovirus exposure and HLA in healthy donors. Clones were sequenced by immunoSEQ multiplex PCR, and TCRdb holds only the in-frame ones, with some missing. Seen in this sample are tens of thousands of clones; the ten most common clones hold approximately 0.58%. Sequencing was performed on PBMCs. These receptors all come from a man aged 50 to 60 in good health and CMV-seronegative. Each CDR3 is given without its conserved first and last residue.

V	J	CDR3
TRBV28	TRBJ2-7	ASWNPGYEQY
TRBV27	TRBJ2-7	ASSLSMGGSYEQY
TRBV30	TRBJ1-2	AWSKGGGRGYGYT
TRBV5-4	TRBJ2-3	ASSLDQRGLTTDTQY
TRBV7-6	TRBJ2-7	ASSLAEFHEQY
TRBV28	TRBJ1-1	ASSFEGRAF
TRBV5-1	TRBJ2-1	ASSLAASGDLSYNEQF
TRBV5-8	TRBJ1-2	ASSSTGGGNYGYT
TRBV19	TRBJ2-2	ASSRTWNTGELF
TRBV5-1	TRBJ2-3	ASSPLPWDSVPTDTQY
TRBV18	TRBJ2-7	ASSPYEGDNEQY
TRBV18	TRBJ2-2	ASSPSGTGISGELF
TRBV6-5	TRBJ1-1	ASTSAGERLRAF
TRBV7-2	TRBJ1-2	ASSLQGQGGYGYT
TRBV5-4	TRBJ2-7	ASSFRDSVYEQY
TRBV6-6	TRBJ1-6	ASRQTGDSPLH
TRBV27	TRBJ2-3	ASRTIYSTDTQY
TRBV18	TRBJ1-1	ASPPRGPRNTEAF
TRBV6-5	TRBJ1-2	ASSYLRPNYGYT
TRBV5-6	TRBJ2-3	ASSPRDRGLTQY
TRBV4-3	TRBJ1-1	ASSPGQNTEAF
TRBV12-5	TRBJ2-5	ASGQSQGGFQETQY
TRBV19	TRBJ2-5	ASSIDRISQETQY
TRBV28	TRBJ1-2	ASSIPFGGASGYT
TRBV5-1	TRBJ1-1	ASSFGQGSEAF
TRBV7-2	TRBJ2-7	ASSLAQEGEQY
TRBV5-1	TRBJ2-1	ASSLSYNEQF
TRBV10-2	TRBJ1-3	ASSEQGAGNTIY
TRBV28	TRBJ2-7	ASTKGGSPTPYEQY
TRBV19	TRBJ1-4	ASSRRDRDLVGGNEKLF
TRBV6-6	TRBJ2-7	ASSSPGQAYEQY